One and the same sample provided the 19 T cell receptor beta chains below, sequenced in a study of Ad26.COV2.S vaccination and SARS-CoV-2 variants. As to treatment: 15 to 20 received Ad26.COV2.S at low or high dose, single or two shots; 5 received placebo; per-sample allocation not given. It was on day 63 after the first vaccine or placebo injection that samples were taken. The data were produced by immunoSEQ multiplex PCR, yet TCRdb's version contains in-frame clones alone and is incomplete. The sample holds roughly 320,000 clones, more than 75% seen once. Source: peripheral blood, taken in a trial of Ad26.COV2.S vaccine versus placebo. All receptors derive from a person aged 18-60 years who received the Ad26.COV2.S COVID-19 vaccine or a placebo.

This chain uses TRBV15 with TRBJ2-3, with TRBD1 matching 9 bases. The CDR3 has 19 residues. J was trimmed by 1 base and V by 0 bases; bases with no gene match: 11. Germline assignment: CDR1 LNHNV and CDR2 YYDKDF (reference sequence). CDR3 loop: CATSRDRGMGQGGTDTQYF. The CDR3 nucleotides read TGTGCCACCAGCAGAGATCGCGGGATGGGACAGGGCGGCACAGATACGCAGTATTTT. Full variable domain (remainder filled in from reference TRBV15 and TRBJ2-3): DAMVIQNPRYQVTQFGKPVTLSCSQTLNHNVMYWYQQKSSQAPKLLFHYYDKDFNNEADTPDNFQSRRPNTSFCFLDIRSPGLGDTAMYLCATSRDRGMGQGGTDTQYFGPGTRLTVL.

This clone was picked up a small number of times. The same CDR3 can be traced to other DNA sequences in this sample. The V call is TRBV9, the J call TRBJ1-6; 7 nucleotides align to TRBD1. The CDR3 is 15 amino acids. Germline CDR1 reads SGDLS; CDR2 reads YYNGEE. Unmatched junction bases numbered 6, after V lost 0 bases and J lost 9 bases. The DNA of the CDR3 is TGTGCCAGCAGCGTAGTAGGGGGCGCGGGTTCACCCCTCCACTTT. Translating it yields CASSVVGGAGSPLHF.

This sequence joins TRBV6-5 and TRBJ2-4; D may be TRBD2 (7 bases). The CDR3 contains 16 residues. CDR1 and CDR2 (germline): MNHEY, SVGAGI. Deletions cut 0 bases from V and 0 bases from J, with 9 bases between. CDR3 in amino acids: CASSYSRGGAKNIQYF. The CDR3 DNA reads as TGTGCCAGCAGTTACTCGAGGGGGGGAGCCAAAAACATTCAGTACTTC.

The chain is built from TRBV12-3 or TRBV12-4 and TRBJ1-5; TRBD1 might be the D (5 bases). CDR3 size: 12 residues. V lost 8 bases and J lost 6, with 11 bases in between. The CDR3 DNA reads TGTGCCAGCGGGTCGGGGGGTCAGCCCCAGCATTTT. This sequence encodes CASGSGGQPQHF.

The chain's CDR3 is CASSPSRKDYGYTF. The CDR3 bases are TGCGCCAGCAGCCCGTCCAGGAAAGACTATGGCTACACCTTC. The chain couples TRBV5-1 to TRBJ1-2; no clear D. Per the germline V gene, CDR1 is SGHRS and CDR2 is YFSETQ. V was cut by 4 bases and J by 3 bases, with 13 bases left in between. The CDR3 sequence is 14 residues long.

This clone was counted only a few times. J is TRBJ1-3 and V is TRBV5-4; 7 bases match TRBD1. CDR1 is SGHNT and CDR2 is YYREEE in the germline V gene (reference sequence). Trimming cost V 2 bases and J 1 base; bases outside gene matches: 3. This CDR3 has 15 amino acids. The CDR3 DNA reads TGTGCCAGCAGCTTCAACAGGGGTTCTGGAAACACCATATATTTT. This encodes CASSFNRGSGNTIYF.

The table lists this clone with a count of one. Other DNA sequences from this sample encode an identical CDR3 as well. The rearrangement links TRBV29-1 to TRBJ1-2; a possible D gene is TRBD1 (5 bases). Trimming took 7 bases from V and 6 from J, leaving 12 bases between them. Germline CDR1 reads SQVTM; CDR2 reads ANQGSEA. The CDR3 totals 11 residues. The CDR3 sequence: CSASRGNGYTF. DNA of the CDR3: TGCAGCGCTTCCCGGGGGAATGGCTACACCTTC.

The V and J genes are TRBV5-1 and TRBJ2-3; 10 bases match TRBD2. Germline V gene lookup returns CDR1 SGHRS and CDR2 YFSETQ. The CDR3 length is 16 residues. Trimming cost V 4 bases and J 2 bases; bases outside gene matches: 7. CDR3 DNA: TGCGCCAGCAGCACCAGCGGGGGGGCCTCCACAGATACGCAGTATTTT. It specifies CASSTSGGASTDTQYF.

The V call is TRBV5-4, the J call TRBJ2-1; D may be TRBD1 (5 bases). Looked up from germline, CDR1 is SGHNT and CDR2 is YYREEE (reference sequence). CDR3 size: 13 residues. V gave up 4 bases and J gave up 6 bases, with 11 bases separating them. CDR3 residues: CASSPQGINEQFF. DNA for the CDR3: TGTGCCAGCAGCCCCCAGGGAATCAATGAGCAGTTCTTC.

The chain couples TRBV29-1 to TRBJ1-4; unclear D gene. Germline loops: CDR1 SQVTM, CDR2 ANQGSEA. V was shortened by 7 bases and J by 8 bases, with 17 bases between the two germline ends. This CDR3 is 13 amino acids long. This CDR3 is CSAGRDTREKLFF. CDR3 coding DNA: TGCAGCGCCGGGAGAGACACGCGAGAAAAACTGTTTTTT.

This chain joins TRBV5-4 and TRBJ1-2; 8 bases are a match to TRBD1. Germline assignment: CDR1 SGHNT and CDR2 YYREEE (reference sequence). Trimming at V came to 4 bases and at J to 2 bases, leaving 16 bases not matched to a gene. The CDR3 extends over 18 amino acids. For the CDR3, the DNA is TGTGCCAGCAGCCCCACCCCGGGACAGGCGCCCCAGAACTATGGCTACACCTTC. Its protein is CASSPTPGQAPQNYGYTF. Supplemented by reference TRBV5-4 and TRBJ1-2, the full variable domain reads ETGVTQSPTHLIKTRGQQVTLRCSSQSGHNTVSWYQQALGQGPQFIFQYYREEENGRGNFPPRFSGLQFPNYSSELNVNALELDDSALYLCASSPTPGQAPQNYGYTFGSGTRLTVV.

The CDR3 spells CASSMGQGATYEQYF. CDR3 DNA: TGTGCCAGCAGCATGGGACAGGGGGCTACCTACGAGCAGTACTTC. The rearrangement uses TRBV9 and TRBJ2-7, with TRBD1 matching 12 bases. The CDR3 runs to 15 residues. The germline V gene has CDR1 SGDLS and CDR2 YYNGEE. The ends lost 4 bases at V and 2 bases at J; junction bases unmatched: 4.

The CDR3 region has the DNA TGTGCTAGTGGTTTGCCCACCTACAGGGCCGAGCCGACTAGCACAGATACGCAGTATTTT. Residues: CASGLPTYRAEPTSTDTQYF. The V gene is TRBV12-5, the J gene TRBJ2-3; perhaps TRBD1 as D (6 bases). Trimming left V 2 bases short and J 0 bases short, with 24 bases between. In germline, CDR1 is LGHNT, CDR2 FRNRAP. The CDR3 has 20 amino acids.

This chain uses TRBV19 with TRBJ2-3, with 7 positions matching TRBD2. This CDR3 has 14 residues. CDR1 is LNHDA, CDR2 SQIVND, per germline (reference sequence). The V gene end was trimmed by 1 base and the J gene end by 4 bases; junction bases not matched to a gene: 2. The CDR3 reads CASSIVAGADTQYF. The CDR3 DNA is TGTGCCAGTAGTATAGTGGCGGGGGCAGATACGCAGTATTTT. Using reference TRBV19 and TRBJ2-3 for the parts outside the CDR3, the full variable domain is DGGITQSPKYLFRKEGQNVTLSCEQNLNHDAMYWYRQDPGQGLRLIYYSQIVNDFQKGDIAEGYSVSREKKESFPLTVTSAQKNPTAFYLCASSIVAGADTQYFGPGTRLTVL.

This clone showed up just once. Written as DNA, the CDR3 is TGTGCCAGTACTCCAGGGGGGGGGCAGAACACTGAAGCTTTCTTT. The encoded protein is CASTPGGGQNTEAFF. This chain uses TRBV19 with TRBJ1-1; 7 positions match TRBD1. From germline, CDR1 is LNHDA and CDR2 SQIVND (reference sequence). J lost 1 base, V lost 7 bases, and 9 bases had no gene match. The length of the CDR3 is 15 residues.

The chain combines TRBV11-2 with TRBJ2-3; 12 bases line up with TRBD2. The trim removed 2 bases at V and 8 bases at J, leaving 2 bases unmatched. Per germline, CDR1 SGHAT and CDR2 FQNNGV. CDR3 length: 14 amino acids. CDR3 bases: TGTGCCAGCAGCTTACCGGGACTAGCGGGTACGCAGTATTTT. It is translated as CASSLPGLAGTQYF.

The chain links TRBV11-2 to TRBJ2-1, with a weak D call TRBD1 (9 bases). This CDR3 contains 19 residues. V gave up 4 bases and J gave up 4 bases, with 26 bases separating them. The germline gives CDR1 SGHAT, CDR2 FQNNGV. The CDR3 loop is CASSSPRDRVIAGYNEQFF. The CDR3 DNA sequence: TGTGCCAGCAGCTCCCCCCGGGACAGGGTAATAGCGGGGTACAATGAGCAGTTCTTC.

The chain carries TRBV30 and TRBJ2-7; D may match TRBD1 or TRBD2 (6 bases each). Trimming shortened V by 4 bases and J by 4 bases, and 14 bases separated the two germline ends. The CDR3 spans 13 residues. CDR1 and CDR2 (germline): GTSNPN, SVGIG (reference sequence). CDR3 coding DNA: TGTGCCTGGACTTCCGGGGGCGGGTACGAGCAGTACTTC. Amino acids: CAWTSGGGYEQYF.

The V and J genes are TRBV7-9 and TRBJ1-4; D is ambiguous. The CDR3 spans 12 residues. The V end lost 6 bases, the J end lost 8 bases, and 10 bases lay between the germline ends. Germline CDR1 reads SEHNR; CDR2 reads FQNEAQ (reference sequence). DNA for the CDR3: TGTGCCAGCAGACAGTCCCTGGAAAAACTGTTTTTT. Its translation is CASRQSLEKLFF.